These T cell receptor beta chains were read from a single sample in a study of blood T cell repertoires in COVID-19. Measured with immunoSEQ multiplex PCR; TCRdb has only the in-frame clones, and not every one. The sample contains about 60,000 clones, around 83% of which appear only once. Sequenced sample: peripheral blood. The source of these receptors is a human donor in a cohort sampled during active COVID-19. Each CDR3 is given with its conserved first and last residue. Size tells how often a clone was seen (once, few, many) or the class of an expanded clone, and some rows leave it out.

16 | . | TRBV27 | CASSPLLAGGGETQYF
15 | . | TRBV6-2/TRBV6-3 | CASSYIPGGVTEAFF
12 | few | TRBV28 | CASSLKGDGQHF
16 | . | TRBV7-2 | CASSLRSTSGSGEQFF
18 | few | TRBV5-5 | CASSSEAFLFSGANVLTF
17 | . | TRBV2 | CASSEGAVLAGIDTQYF
14 | . | TRBV6-5 | CASSYQRTLYEQYF
17 | . | TRBV5-1 | CASSLAGGAHSGNTIYF
15 | . | TRBV6-2/TRBV6-3 | CASSYQGQYLPEAFF
13 | . | TRBV18 | CASSPPLGNGDTF
15 | . | TRBV5-5 | CASSSQDHRGETQYF
15 | . | TRBV5-6 | CASSLGGTVSYEQYF
14 | . | TRBV2 | CASRGTAAGNTIYF
18 | . | TRBV7-6 | CASSLSRDSSANTGELFF
15 | . | TRBV5-1 | CASVRGASGRDEQFF
14 | . | TRBV10-3 | CAIKSGTNPYEQYF
14 | . | TRBV6-5 | CASSSGTSFYEQYF
12 | . | TRBV30 | CAWSPWGRGYTF
17 | . | TRBV3-1/TRBV3-2 | CASSQGQGRVYGNTIYF
15 | . | TRBV6-1 | CASSELNGFTYEQYF
12 | . | TRBV7-3 | CASSLFGETQYF